Sequencing of this T cell receptor beta chain was carried out in a study of T cells after posttransplantation cyclophosphamide. A marrow graft followed busulfan-fludarabine conditioning, with cyclophosphamide on days +3 and +4. Method: immunoSEQ multiplex PCR; TCRdb's copy keeps in-frame clones and lacks some. This table has roughly 42,000 clones, about 92% appearing once. The CDR3 has 18 amino acids. V trimming: 4 bases; J trimming: 7 bases; junction bases outside the gene matches: 14. The germline CDR1 and CDR2 sequences are SGHVS and FQNEAQ. Source: PBMCs, taken 55 to 70 days after allogeneic stem cell transplant with posttransplant cyclophosphamide. The TCR originated in a male patient in his sixties or seventies who received an allogeneic stem cell transplant from a related donor and was CMV-positive. Some of the T cells may derive from the graft donor. This rearrangement joins TRBV7-8 to TRBJ2-1; 12 nucleotides align to TRBD1. The CDR3 protein is CASSWGTGGLRVRNEQFF. DNA of the CDR3: TGTGCCAGCAGCTGGGGGACAGGGGGCCTTCGGGTTAGGAATGAGCAGTTCTTC. The full variable domain, its missing parts supplied by reference TRBV7-8 and TRBJ2-1, is GAGVSQSPRYKVAKRGQDVALRCDPISGHVSLFWYQQALGQGPEFLTYFQNEAQLDKSGLPSDRFFAERPEGSVSTLKIQRTQQEDSAVYLCASSWGTGGLRVRNEQFFGPGTRLTVL.